This T cell receptor beta chain was identified during a study of PD-1 blockade in classical Hodgkin lymphoma (dated by TCRdb to 2018 to 2021). For the study in its entirety: Nivolumab dosing was 3 mg/kg intravenously every 2 weeks, continuing until either disease progression or unacceptable toxicity. The study used CyTOF and TCR beta sequencing to define a peripheral blood immune signature of response to PD-1 blockade in classical Hodgkin lymphoma.

Remarks on this clone: Which antigen it targets is not known. Per-nucleotide qualities are absent, and no much larger clonotype sits a single base away.

General findings and caveats noted by the study authors: Patients starting nivolumab less than 1 year after ASCT had lower diversity and were excluded from later analyses to avoid confounding by immune reconstitution. Newly diagnosed patients were reported to have lower baseline TCR diversity than healthy donors, and relapsed/refractory patients were reported to have lower baseline TCR diversity still. The study was limited to a single clinical trial cohort, and causes of repertoire differences, possibly disease activity or prior therapy, remained undefined. Among trial patients, those achieving complete response had baseline diversity similar to that of newly diagnosed patients, while diversity was significantly lower in partial responders and progressors. CD4+ but not CD8+ TCR diversity rose significantly by C4D1 (p=0.0027 vs p=0.16), most apparent in complete responders (p=0.02).

The Qiagen DNeasy kit was used to extract genomic DNA both from unsorted PBMCs and from the negatively selected CD4+ and CD8+ fractions. TCR beta CDR3 regions were amplified by immunoSEQ multiplex PCR using primers annealing to V and J segments. Amplification bias was minimized using a synthetic immune receptor repertoire, and residual bias was removed computationally after sequencing. The study's processing was this. Custom Python scripts were used to quantify repertoire diversity as the Shannon entropy index. Unsorted, CD4+ and CD8+ repertoires were analyzed separately, except for combined analyses in which CD4+ and CD8+ sequences were merged in silico. A clone counted as expanded when the clone's frequency after treatment rose at least 2-fold relative to C1D1, and clones undetected at baseline were given a pseudocount of 0.5. Singleton clones were defined as clones with 0 or 1 copy at C1D1, and non-singleton clones were defined as clones with 2 or more copies. Clones expanded in unsorted samples were labelled as CD4+, CD8+ or unknown by matching protein sequences in sorted samples from the same patient. Wilcoxon tests on paired samples were used to test diversity changes from C1D1 to C4D1. TCRdb's version of the immuneACCESS table is confined to in-frame rearrangements and falls short of the full clone set. An unresolved V gene accounts for under half of the shortfall where checked; the remainder is of unknown origin. V and J calls and clone size are as listed in that table; D and trimming were resolved from the DNA. The sample table shows roughly 25,000 clones, and about 70% are seen once. The ten largest clonotypes hold 25% to 30% of the sample.

The germline V gene (reference sequence) specifies SEHNR as CDR1 and FQNEAQ as CDR2. The CDR3 numbers 17 residues from cysteine through phenylalanine. CDR3 DNA is the only sequence kept; it has 51 bases, read in frame from the first base. Clipping removes 1 base from V and 0 bases from J, with 4 as the unmatched junction base count. The sample's time point label, decoded: cycle 4 day 1 (C4D1), after 6 weeks of nivolumab. Every trial patient had relapsed following autologous stem cell transplantation, and prior brentuximab vedotin exposure was what differed among cohorts A, B and C. The trial cohort comprised 56 patients with relapsed/refractory classical Hodgkin lymphoma whose best overall responses were complete response, partial response or progressive disease. Single-agent nivolumab was administered to trial patients in the multi-cohort phase II CheckMate 205 trial. An independent review committee assessed best overall response using the 2007 International Working Group response criteria. Trial PBMCs were collected immediately before nivolumab initiation (C1D1) and during therapy at cycle 2 day 1 and cycle 4 day 1. After peripheral blood was drawn into 8 mL Vacutainer Cell Preparation Tubes, PBMCs were isolated by centrifugation and then cryopreserved.

The chain was built from TRBV7-9 and TRBJ1-3; TRBD1 fits 9 bases in the junction. The specimen was peripheral blood mononuclear cells (PBMCs), collected before the fourth cycle of nivolumab. This clonotype was sampled from a human donor with classical Hodgkin lymphoma. Read as DNA, the sequence is TGTGCCAGCAGCTTAGGTCGGACAGGGGCCTCTGGAAACACCATATATTTT. Translated, this gives CASSLGRTGASGNTIYF.